This TCR beta chain was obtained from a study of blood T cell repertoires in COVID-19 (dated by TCRdb to the early 2020s). About the investigation overall: The collaborator samples originated in the United States, Italy and Spain and spanned the acute and convalescent phases of COVID-19. The samples were drawn from two sources: the first 160 participants of the ongoing ImmuneRACE study, and about 1,300 subjects contributed by 6 global collaborators. Where available, HLA class I and class II types were taken from metadata supplied by the sample provider and were not determined by assay-based typing. Nearly every sample came with metadata listing a de-identified subject ID, COVID-19 status, age in years and sex. The repertoires were made available in a free public database intended to serve as a resource for research on the immune response to SARS-CoV-2. The dataset comprised deeply sampled blood TCRbeta repertoires from subjects exposed to, actively infected with, or recovered from COVID-19. The prospective study material was composed of cDNA or gDNA derived from T cells, B-cell-depleted T cells, or PBMCs. Overall study results and their limits: Clinical and demographic metadata were provided uncurated, with the amount varying by source and participant.

In Seattle, one collaborating source enrolled patients while the infection was active and tracked those patients longitudinally over the course of disease. Collaborating institutions collected whole blood in K2EDTA tubes following their own protocols. For TCRbeta analysis, collaborator samples were shipped as frozen whole blood, as isolated PBMCs, or as DNA extracted from either sample type. As for this clone: What this receptor recognizes is not known. No quality values exist for individual bases; no much larger clone is one base distant.

TCRbeta CDR3 regions were amplified from genomic DNA using the immunoSEQ Assay, a bias-controlled multiplex PCR. Processing in the source paper ran as follows. The number of nucleated cells in each sample was estimated by amplification of reference gene primers within the assay. Sequence reads were collapsed and filtered to measure the absolute abundance of every unique TCRbeta CDR3 rearrangement. For each sample, productive Simpson clonality was calculated by taking the square root of Simpson's diversity index across productive rearrangements. This immuneACCESS table, as held by TCRdb, lists in-frame sequences with V and J called but not all clones. Of the missing ones, under half trace to an unresolved V gene in checked studies; the others have no known cause. V, J and clone size reflect that table, while D and trimming were determined from the DNA. The sample table shows approximately 300,000 clones, and 85% to 90% are seen once. Approximately 11% of the sample goes to the ten largest clones.

The sequenced material came from peripheral blood. This sequence originates from a woman aged 30 to 39 with COVID-19, enrolled during active disease.

The nucleotide sequence reads as follows: TGTGCCAGCAGGGGACAGGGAAGATATAATTCACCCCTCCACTTT. It translates as CASRGQGRYNSPLHF. The chain uses TRBV28 and TRBJ1-6; 9 middle bases align to TRBD1. The germline V gene yields MDHEN for CDR1 and SYDVKM for CDR2. Trimming removed 6 bases from V and 4 bases from J; the gene matches leave 4 bases unexplained. The CDR3 sequence holds 15 residues, the cysteine and phenylalanine included. CDR3 DNA is the only sequence kept; it has 45 bases, read in frame from the first base.